The 7 T cell receptor beta chains in this list originate from one sample, sequenced in a study of T cells in Graves' hyperthyroidism and ophthalmopathy. TCR beta CDR3 regions were amplified from RNA transcripts. With the HTBI primer set, the TCR CDR3 went through a first round of RT-PCR. TCRdb fed the multiplex PCR reads into MiXCR, producing one record per CDR3 protein. Among approximately 590,000 distinct CDR3 sequences listed, around 16% were seen once. The sequenced sample consisted of blood. Source of these receptors: a woman under 40 with Graves' hyperthyroidism.

V is TRBV5-1 and J is TRBJ2-2; TRBD2 aligns across 11 bases. Germline assignment: CDR1 SGHRS and CDR2 YFSETQ. The CDR3 runs 14 residues. The trim removed 4 bases at V and 6 bases at J, leaving 2 bases unmatched. CDR3 nucleotides: TGCGCCAGCAGCCTGGGACTAGCGGCCGGGGAGCTGTTTTTT. It codes for CASSLGLAAGELFF.

This clonotype was observed many times. This rearrangement joins TRBV7-2 to TRBJ2-1; weak D call: TRBD2 (6 bases). V lost 5 bases and J lost 4, with 21 bases in between. This CDR3 region has 17 residues. Germline loops: CDR1 SGHTA, CDR2 FQGNSA. CDR3: CASSGRVSGLSYNEQFF. The CDR3 nucleotides read TGTGCCAGCAGCGGGCGAGTTTCGGGACTTTCATACAATGAGCAGTTCTTC.

This clonotype was found many times. This chain connects TRBV12-3 or TRBV12-4 to TRBJ2-1; 8 nucleotides match TRBD2. Losses at the gene ends were 3 bases for V and 5 bases for J; bases not matched to a gene: 9. This CDR3 spans 16 amino acids. The CDR3: CASSLSGAGGHNEQFF. CDR3 nucleotides: TGTGCCAGCAGTTTGAGTGGGGCGGGAGGCCACAATGAGCAGTTCTTC.

At least ten counts were recorded for this clonotype. The V call is TRBV7-2, the J call TRBJ2-2; the match to TRBD2 covers 13 bases. Germline V lookup: CDR1 SGHTA, CDR2 FQGNSA. This CDR3 has 18 amino acids. Losses at the gene ends were 3 bases for V and 0 bases for J; bases not matched to a gene: 4. The CDR3: CASSFAGLAGPNTGELFF. The CDR3 bases are TGTGCCAGCAGCTTCGCGGGACTAGCGGGACCGAACACCGGGGAGCTGTTTTTT.

This clonotype was counted between two and nine times. The V call is TRBV20-1, the J call TRBJ2-3; 14 positions agree with TRBD2. V was clipped by 7 bases and J by 6 bases; unmatched bases: 9. This CDR3 contains 15 residues. The V gene's germline CDR1 is DFQATT and CDR2 SNEGSKA (reference sequence). CDR3 nucleotides: TGCAGTGTTCGACTAGCGGGAGGGCCGGGGGATACGCAGTATTTT. Protein: CSVRLAGGPGDTQYF.

This clonotype was recorded at least ten times. The CDR3 DNA reads as TGTGCCAGCAGCTCCGGACTAGCGGGTGGTGCGACCCCCTACAATGAGCAGTTCTTC. Translating gives CASSSGLAGGATPYNEQFF. This chain uses TRBV7-6 with TRBJ2-1; 11 bases align to TRBD2. V was pared by 4 bases and J by 2 bases, with 13 bases of the junction left unmatched. Germline CDR1 is SGHVS and CDR2 is FNYEAQ. CDR3 length: 19 amino acids.

Here the CDR3 reads CASSLTGLAGGSAKNIQYF. The CDR3 DNA is TGTGCCAGCAGCTTAACGGGACTAGCGGGAGGGAGTGCCAAAAACATTCAGTACTTC. V and J are TRBV7-3 and TRBJ2-4; 16 bases fit TRBD2. This CDR3 region has 19 residues. With 0 bases clipped from V and 1 base from J, the junction kept 3 bases outside the gene matches. Looked up from germline, CDR1 is SGHTA and CDR2 is FQGTGA.